The clone carrying this T cell receptor beta chain was picked up a small number of times. Its antigen is as yet unknown. Criteria for exclusion of patients were uncontrolled infection, other autoimmune disease, pregnancy or lactation. This sample is drawn from a study of T cells in Graves' hyperthyroidism and ophthalmopathy. Study background: Peripheral blood was taken when the disease was first diagnosed, before any treatment began.

V was pared by 6 bases and J by 5 bases, with 14 bases between. This CDR3 is built from 13 residues. The V gene's germline CDR1 is MNHNS and CDR2 SASEGT. Regions amplified from RNA transcripts were the TCR beta CDR3 regions. Researchers ran a first-round RT-PCR on the TCR CDR3 using the HTBI primer set. TCRdb passed the multiplex PCR reads through MiXCR, listing each CDR3 protein once. Among about 400,000 distinct CDR3 sequences listed, more than 20% were seen once. Overall study results and limits: Among thyroid clonotypes expanded above 0.001, most also appeared in blood. For ophthalmopathy, model prediction preceded onset by a median 6.5 months.

Sequenced input: blood. The receptor comes from a man aged 50 or older with Graves' hyperthyroidism. The V gene is TRBV6-1, the J gene TRBJ2-7, with D tentatively TRBD1 or TRBD2 (5 bases each). The CDR3 bases are TGTGCCAGCAGACACAGGCAGGGAGACGAGCAGTACTTC. This encodes CASRHRQGDEQYF.